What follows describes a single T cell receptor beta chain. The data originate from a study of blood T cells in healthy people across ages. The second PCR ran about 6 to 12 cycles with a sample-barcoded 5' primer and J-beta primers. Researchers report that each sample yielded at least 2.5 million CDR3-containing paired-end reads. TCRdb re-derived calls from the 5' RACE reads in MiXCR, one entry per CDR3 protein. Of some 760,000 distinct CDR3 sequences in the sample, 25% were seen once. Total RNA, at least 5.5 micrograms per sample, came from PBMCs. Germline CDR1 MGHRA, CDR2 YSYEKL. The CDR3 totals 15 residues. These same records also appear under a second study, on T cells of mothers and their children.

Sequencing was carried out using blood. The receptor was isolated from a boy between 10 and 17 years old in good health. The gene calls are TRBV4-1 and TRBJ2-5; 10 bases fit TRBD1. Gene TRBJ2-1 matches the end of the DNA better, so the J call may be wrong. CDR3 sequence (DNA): TGCGCCAGCAGCCGCGGGACAGGGGATGGGAATGAGCAGTTCTTC. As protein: CASSRGTGDGNEQFF.